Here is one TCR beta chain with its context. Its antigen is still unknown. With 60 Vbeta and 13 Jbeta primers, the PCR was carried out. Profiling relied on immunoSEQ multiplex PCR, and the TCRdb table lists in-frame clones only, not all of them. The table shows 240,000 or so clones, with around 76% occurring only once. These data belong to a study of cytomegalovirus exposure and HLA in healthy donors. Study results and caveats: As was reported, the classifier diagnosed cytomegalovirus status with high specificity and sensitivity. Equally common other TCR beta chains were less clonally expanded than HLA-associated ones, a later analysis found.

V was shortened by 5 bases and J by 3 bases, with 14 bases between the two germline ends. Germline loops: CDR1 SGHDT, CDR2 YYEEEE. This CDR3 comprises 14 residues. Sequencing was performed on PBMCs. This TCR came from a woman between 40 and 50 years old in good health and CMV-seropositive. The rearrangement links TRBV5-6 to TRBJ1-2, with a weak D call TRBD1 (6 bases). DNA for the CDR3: TGTGCCAGCAGACAGGGCCCGTTACACTATGGCTACACCTTC. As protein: CASRQGPLHYGYTF.